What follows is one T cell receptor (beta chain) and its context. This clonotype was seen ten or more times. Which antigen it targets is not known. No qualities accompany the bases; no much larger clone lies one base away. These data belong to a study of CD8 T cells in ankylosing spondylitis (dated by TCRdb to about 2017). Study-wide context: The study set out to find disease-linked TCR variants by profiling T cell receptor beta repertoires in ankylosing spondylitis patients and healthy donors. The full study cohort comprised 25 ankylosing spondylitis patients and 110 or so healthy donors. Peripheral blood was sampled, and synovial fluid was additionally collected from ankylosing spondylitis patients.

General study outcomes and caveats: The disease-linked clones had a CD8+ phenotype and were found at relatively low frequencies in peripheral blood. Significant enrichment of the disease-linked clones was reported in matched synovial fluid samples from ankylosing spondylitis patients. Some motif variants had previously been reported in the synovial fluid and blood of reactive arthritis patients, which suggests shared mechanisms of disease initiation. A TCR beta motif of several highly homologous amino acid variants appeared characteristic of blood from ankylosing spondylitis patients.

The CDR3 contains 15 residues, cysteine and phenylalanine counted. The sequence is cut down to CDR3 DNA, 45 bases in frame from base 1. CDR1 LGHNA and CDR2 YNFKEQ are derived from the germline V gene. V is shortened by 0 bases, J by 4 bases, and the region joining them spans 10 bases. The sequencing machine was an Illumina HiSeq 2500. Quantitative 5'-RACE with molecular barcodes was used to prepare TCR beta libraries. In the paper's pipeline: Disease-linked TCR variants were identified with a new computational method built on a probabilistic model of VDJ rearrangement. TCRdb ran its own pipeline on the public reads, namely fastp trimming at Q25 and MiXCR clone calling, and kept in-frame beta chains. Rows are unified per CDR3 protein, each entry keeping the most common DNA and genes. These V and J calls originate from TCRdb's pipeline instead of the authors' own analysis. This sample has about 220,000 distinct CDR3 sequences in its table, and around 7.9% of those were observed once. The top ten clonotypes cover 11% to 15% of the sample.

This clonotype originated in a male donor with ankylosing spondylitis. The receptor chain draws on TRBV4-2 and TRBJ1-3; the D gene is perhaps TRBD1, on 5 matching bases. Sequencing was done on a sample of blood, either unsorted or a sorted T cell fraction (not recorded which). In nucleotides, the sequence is TGTGCCAGCAGCCAAGATCGCGACAGCGGAAACACCATATATTTT. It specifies CASSQDRDSGNTIYF.